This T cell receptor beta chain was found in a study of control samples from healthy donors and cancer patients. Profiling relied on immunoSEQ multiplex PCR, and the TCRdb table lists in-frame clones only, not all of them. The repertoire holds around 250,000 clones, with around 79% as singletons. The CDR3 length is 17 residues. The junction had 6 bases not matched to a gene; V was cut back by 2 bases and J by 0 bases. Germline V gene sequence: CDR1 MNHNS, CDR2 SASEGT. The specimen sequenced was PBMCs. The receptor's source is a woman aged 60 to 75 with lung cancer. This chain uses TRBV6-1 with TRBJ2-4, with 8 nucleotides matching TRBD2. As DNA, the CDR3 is TGTGCCAGCAGTGAACCGGATCGGGGGGGAGCCAAAAACATTCAGTACTTC. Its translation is CASSEPDRGGAKNIQYF.